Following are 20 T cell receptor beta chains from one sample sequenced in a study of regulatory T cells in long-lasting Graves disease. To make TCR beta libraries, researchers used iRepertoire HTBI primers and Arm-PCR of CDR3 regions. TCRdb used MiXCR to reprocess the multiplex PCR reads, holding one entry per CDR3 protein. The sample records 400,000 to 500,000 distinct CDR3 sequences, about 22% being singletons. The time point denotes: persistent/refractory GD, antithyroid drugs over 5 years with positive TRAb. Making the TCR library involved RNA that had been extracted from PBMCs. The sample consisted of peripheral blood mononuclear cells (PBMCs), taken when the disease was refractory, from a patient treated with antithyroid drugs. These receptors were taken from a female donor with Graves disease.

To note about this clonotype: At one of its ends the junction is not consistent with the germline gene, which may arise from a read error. The chain's CDR3 is CTSNTGELFF. DNA for the CDR3: TGTACCAGCAACACCGGGGAGCTGTTTTTT. This sequence joins TRBV7-9 and TRBJ2-2; no clear D. Per germline, CDR1 SEHNR and CDR2 FQNEAQ (reference sequence). The CDR3 contains 10 residues. Combining the CDR3 with reference TRBV7-9 and TRBJ2-2 gives the whole variable domain DTGVSQNPRHKITKRGQNVTFRCDPISEHNRLYWYRQTLGQGPEFLTYFQNEAQLEKSRLLSDRFSAERPKGSFSTLEIQRTEQGDSAMYLCTSNTGELFFGEGSRLTVL.

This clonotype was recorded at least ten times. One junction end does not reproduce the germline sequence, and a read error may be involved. The CDR3 bases are TGTGCCAGCAGCCTTTTCCCGGGGGGGAACACCGGGGAACTGTTTTTT. It translates to CASSLFPGGNTGELFF. This chain links TRBV28 with TRBJ2-2; 8 nucleotides align to TRBD2. The CDR3 sequence is 16 residues long. Germline loops: CDR1 MDHEN, CDR2 SYDVKM.

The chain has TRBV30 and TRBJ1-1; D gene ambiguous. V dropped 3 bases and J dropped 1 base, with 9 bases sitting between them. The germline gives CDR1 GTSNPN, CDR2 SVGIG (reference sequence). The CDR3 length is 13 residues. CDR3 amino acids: CAWREGSNTEAFF. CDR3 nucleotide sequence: TGTGCCTGGAGGGAGGGCTCGAACACTGAAGCTTTCTTT.

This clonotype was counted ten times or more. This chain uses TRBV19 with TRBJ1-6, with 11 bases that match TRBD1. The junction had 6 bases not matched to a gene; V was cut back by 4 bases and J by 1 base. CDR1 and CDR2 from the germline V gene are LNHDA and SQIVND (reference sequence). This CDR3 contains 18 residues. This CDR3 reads CASSTRGQGASYNSPLHF. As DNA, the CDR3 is TGTGCCAGTAGTACCAGAGGACAGGGGGCGTCCTATAATTCACCCCTCCACTTT.

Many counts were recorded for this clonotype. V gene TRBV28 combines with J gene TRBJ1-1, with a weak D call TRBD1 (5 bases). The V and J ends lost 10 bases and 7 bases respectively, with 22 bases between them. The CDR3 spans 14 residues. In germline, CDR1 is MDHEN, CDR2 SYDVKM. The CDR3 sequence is CANAPNRQRNEAFF. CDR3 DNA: TGTGCCAACGCACCAAACAGGCAACGGAATGAAGCTTTCTTT.

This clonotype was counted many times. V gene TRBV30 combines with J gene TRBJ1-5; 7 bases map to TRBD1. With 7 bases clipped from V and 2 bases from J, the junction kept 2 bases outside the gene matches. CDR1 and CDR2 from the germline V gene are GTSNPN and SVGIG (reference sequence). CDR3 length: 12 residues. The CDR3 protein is CAYDRGNQPQHF. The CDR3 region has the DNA TGTGCCTACGACAGGGGCAATCAGCCCCAGCATTTT.

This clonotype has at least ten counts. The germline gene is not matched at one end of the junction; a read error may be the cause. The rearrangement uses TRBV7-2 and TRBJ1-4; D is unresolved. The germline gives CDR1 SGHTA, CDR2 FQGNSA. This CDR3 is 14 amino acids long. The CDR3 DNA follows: TGTGCCAGCAGTTTAGCTGGGCTTAATGAAAAACTGTTTTTT. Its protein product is CASSLAGLNEKLFF.

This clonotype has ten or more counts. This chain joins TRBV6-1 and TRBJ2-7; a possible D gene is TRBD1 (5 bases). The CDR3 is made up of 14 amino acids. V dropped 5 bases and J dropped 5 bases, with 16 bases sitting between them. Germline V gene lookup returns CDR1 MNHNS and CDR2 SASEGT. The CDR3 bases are TGTGCCAGCAGTATGGACATCGGTAGGGACGAGCAGTACTTC. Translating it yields CASSMDIGRDEQYF.

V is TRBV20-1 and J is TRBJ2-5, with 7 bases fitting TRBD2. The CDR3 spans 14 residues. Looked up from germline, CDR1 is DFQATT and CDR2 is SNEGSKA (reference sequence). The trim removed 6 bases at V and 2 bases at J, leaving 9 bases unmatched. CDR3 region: CSARRDYRQETQYF. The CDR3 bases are TGCAGTGCCCGCAGGGACTACCGACAAGAGACCCAGTACTTC.

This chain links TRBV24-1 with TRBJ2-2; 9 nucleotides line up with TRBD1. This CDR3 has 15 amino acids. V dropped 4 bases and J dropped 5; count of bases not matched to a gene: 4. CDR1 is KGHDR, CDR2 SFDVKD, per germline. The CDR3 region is CATSEPGQGTGELFF. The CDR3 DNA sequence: TGTGCCACCAGTGAACCGGGACAGGGAACCGGGGAGCTGTTTTTT.

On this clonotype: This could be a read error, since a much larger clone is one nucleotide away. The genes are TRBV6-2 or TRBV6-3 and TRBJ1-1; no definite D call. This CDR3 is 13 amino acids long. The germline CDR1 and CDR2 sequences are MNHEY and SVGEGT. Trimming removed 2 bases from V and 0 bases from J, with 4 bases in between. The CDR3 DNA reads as TGTGCCAGCAGTTACGAAATGAACACTGAAGCTTTCTTT. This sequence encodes CASSYEMNTEAFF.

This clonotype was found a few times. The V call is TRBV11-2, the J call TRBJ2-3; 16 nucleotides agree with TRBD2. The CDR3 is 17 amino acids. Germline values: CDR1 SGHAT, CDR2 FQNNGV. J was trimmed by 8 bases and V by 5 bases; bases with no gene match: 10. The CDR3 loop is CASSGGGTSGRDVTQYF. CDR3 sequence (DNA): TGTGCCAGCAGCGGGGGGGGGACTAGCGGGAGGGACGTTACGCAGTATTTT.

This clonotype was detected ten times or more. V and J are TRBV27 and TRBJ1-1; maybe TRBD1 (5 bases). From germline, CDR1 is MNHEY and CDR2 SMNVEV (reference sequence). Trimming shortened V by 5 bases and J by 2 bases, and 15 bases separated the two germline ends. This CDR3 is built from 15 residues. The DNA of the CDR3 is TGTGCCAGCAGTCCATCAGGGTTGGACAACACTGAAGCTTTCTTT. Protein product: CASSPSGLDNTEAFF.

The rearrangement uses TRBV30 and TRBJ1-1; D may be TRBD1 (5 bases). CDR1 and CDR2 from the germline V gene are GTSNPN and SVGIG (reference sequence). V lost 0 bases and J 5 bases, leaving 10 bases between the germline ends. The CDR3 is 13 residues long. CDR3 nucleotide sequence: TGTGCCTGGAGTGTGGGGGAACAAACTGAAGCTTTCTTT. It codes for CAWSVGEQTEAFF.

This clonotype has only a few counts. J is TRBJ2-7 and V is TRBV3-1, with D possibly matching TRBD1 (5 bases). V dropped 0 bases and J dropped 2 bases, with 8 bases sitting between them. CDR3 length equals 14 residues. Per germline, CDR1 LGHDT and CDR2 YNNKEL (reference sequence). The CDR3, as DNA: TGTGCCAGCAGCCAAGAGTTAGGGGCCTACGAGCAGTACTTC. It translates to CASSQELGAYEQYF.

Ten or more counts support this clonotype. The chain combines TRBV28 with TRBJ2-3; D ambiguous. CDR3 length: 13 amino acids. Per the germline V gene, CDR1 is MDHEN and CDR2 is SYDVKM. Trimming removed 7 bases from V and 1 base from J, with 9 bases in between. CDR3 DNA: TGTGCCAGCACGATCTGGGGCACAGATACGCAGTATTTT. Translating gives CASTIWGTDTQYF. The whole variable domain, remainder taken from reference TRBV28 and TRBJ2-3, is DVKVTQSSRYLVKRTGEKVFLECVQDMDHENMFWYRQDPGLGLRLIYFSYDVKMKEKGDIPEGYSVSREKKERFSLILESASTNQTSMYLCASTIWGTDTQYFGPGTRLTVL.

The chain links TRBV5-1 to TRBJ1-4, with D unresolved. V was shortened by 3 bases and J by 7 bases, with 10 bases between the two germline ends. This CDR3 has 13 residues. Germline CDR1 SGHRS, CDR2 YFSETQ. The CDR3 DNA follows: TGCGCCAGCAGCTCGTCGTATCGTGAAAAACTGTTTTTT. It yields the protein CASSSSYREKLFF.

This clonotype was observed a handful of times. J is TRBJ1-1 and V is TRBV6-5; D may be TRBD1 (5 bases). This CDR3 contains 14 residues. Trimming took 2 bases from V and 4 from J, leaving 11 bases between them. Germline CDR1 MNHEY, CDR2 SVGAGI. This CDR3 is CASSYPGGGTEAFF. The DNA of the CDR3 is TGTGCCAGCAGTTACCCCGGGGGGGGCACTGAAGCTTTCTTT.

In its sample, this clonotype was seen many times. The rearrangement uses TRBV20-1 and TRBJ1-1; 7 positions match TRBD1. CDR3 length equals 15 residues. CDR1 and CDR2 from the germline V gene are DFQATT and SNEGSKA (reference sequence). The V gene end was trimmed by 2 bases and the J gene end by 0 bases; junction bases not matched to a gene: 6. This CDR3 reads CSARSLDRLNTEAFF. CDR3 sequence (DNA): TGCAGTGCTAGATCCCTGGACAGGTTGAACACTGAAGCTTTCTTT.

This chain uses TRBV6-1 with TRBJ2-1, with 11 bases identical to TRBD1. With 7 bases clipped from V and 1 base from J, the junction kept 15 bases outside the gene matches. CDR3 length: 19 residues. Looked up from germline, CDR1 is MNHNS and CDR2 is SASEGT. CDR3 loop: CASTPPGTGGGWSYNEQFF. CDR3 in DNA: TGTGCCAGCACCCCACCCGGGACAGGGGGTGGTTGGTCCTACAATGAGCAGTTCTTC.